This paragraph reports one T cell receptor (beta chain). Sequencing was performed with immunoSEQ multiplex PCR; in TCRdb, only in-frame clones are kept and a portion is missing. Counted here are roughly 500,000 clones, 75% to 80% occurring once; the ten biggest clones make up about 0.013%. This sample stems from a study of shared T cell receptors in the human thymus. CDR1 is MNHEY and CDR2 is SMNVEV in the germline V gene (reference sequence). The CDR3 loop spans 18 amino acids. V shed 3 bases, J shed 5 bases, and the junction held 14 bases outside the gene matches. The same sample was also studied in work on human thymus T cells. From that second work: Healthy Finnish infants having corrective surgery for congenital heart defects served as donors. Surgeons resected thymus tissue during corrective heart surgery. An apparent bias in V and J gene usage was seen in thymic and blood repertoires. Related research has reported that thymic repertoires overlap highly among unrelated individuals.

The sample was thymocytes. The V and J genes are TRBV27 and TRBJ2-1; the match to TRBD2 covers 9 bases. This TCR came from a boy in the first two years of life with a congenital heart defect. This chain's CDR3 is CASSLPVNSGRRNNEQFF. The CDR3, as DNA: TGTGCCAGCAGTTTGCCGGTGAATAGCGGGAGACGTAACAATGAGCAGTTCTTC.